These T cell receptor beta chains were read from a single sample in a study of blood T cell repertoires in COVID-19. Assay used: immunoSEQ multiplex PCR; TCRdb lists only in-frame clones, some missing. The sample has 300,000 to 350,000 clones, 88% seen once. Sequences were obtained from PBMCs or T cells enriched from blood (not recorded which). These receptors were obtained from a man between 25 and 39 years old who had recovered from COVID-19. CDR3s include the opening cysteine and the closing phenylalanine or tryptophan. Each record gives: V gene, J gene, clone size, D gene, CDR3 protein, CDR3 DNA. A D gene is named only where the DNA matches it firmly. Rows may omit the clone size; those that give it use once, few, many or a size class.

v_gene: TRBV2; j_gene: TRBJ2-1; abundance: NA; d_gene: TRBD2; CDR3aa: CASRTSGTYYNEQFF; CDR3nt: TGTGCCAGCAGGACAAGCGGGACTTACTACAATGAGCAGTTCTTC
v_gene: TRBV18; j_gene: TRBJ1-3; abundance: NA; d_gene: TRBD1; CDR3aa: CASSLGTGLNTIYF; CDR3nt: TGTGCCAGCTCACTCGGGACAGGGCTAAACACCATATATTTT
v_gene: TRBV28; j_gene: TRBJ1-2; abundance: NA; d_gene: TRBD1; CDR3aa: CASSLPGGTGYGYTF; CDR3nt: TGTGCCAGCAGTTTGCCAGGGGGGACTGGGTATGGCTACACCTTC
v_gene: TRBV2; j_gene: TRBJ2-1; abundance: NA; d_gene: TRBD2; CDR3aa: CASSQSPGLAYDNEQFF; CDR3nt: TGTGCCAGCAGTCAATCTCCGGGACTAGCGTATGACAATGAGCAGTTCTTC
v_gene: TRBV7-3; j_gene: TRBJ1-4; abundance: NA; d_gene: NA; CDR3aa: CASSYLPSTNEKLFF; CDR3nt: TGTGCCAGCAGCTACCTACCTTCAACTAATGAAAAACTGTTTTTT
v_gene: TRBV24-1; j_gene: TRBJ2-5; abundance: NA; d_gene: TRBD2; CDR3aa: CATSDSLAGGGRETQYF; CDR3nt: TGTGCCACCAGTGATTCGCTAGCGGGGGGAGGTAGAGAGACCCAGTACTTC
v_gene: TRBV27; j_gene: TRBJ1-5; abundance: once; d_gene: NA; CDR3aa: CASKPTARSNQPQHF; CDR3nt: TGTGCCAGTAAACCGACAGCGAGGAGCAATCAGCCCCAGCATTTT
v_gene: TRBV7-9; j_gene: TRBJ1-3; abundance: NA; d_gene: TRBD1; CDR3aa: CASSLADRGSGNTIYF; CDR3nt: TGTGCCAGCAGCTTAGCCGACAGGGGAAGTGGAAACACCATATATTTT
v_gene: TRBV27; j_gene: TRBJ2-1; abundance: NA; d_gene: TRBD2; CDR3aa: CASSPHGTSGSSYNEQFF; CDR3nt: TGTGCCAGCAGTCCCCACGGGACTAGCGGAAGCTCCTACAATGAGCAGTTCTTC
v_gene: TRBV5-1; j_gene: TRBJ2-7; abundance: NA; d_gene: TRBD1; CDR3aa: CASSLGQGARYEQYF; CDR3nt: TGCGCCAGCAGCTTGGGGCAGGGGGCTAGGTACGAGCAGTACTTC
v_gene: TRBV28; j_gene: TRBJ1-4; abundance: NA; d_gene: TRBD1; CDR3aa: CASRQGFDEKLFF; CDR3nt: TGTGCCAGCAGACAGGGGTTTGATGAAAAACTGTTTTTT
v_gene: TRBV11-2; j_gene: TRBJ1-1; abundance: NA; d_gene: NA; CDR3aa: CASSLTGVTEAFF; CDR3nt: TGTGCCAGCAGCTTAACGGGGGTCACTGAAGCTTTCTTT
v_gene: TRBV3-1/TRBV3-2; j_gene: TRBJ2-5; abundance: NA; d_gene: NA; CDR3aa: CASSQDYEETQYF; CDR3nt: TGTGCCAGCAGCCAAGATTACGAGGAGACCCAGTACTTC
v_gene: TRBV15; j_gene: TRBJ1-5; abundance: NA; d_gene: NA; CDR3aa: CATSVHGTYSNQPQHF; CDR3nt: TGTGCCACCAGCGTTCACGGGACATATAGCAATCAGCCCCAGCATTTT
v_gene: TRBV28; j_gene: TRBJ1-2; abundance: NA; d_gene: TRBD1; CDR3aa: CASRRTGREYGYTF; CDR3nt: TGTGCCAGCAGAAGGACAGGGAGGGAATATGGCTACACCTTC
v_gene: TRBV7-8; j_gene: TRBJ1-2; abundance: NA; d_gene: NA; CDR3aa: CASSVGTLYGYTF; CDR3nt: TGTGCCAGCAGCGTCGGGACTCTCTATGGCTACACCTTC
v_gene: TRBV3-1/TRBV3-2; j_gene: TRBJ2-3; abundance: NA; d_gene: TRBD1; CDR3aa: CASSPDRDTDTQYF; CDR3nt: TGTGCCAGCAGCCCGGACAGGGATACAGATACGCAGTATTTT
v_gene: TRBV19; j_gene: TRBJ1-2; abundance: NA; d_gene: NA; CDR3aa: CASSRQGSAGYTF; CDR3nt: TGTGCCAGTAGTAGGCAGGGGTCGGCTGGCTACACCTTC
v_gene: TRBV2; j_gene: TRBJ1-4; abundance: NA; d_gene: NA; CDR3aa: CASKEGLGNEKLFF; CDR3nt: TGTGCCAGCAAGGAGGGGTTAGGAAATGAAAAACTGTTTTTT
v_gene: TRBV4-1; j_gene: TRBJ2-7; abundance: NA; d_gene: NA; CDR3aa: CASSSGISYEQYF; CDR3nt: TGCGCCAGCAGCTCAGGGATTTCCTACGAGCAGTACTTC
v_gene: TRBV6-5; j_gene: TRBJ2-5; abundance: NA; d_gene: TRBD2; CDR3aa: CASTPPGGGQTQYF; CDR3nt: TGTGCCAGCACCCCCCCGGGGGGGGGCCAGACCCAGTACTTC
v_gene: TRBV2; j_gene: TRBJ2-7; abundance: NA; d_gene: NA; CDR3aa: CASSKERAFEQYF; CDR3nt: TGTGCCAGCAGCAAGGAGAGGGCTTTCGAGCAGTACTTC
v_gene: TRBV7-2; j_gene: TRBJ2-3; abundance: NA; d_gene: TRBD2; CDR3aa: CASSLSGVSTDTQYF; CDR3nt: TGTGCCAGCAGCTTAAGCGGGGTTAGCACAGATACGCAGTATTTT